Below, 31 T cell receptor beta chains from the same sample are listed, as sequenced in a study of shared clonotypes between healthy human individuals. Sequenced by immunoSEQ multiplex PCR; TCRdb stores in-frame clones only, minus some. Of 2 million to 2.5 million clones listed, nearly 97% were seen once; the top ten hold around 0.13%. The sequenced sample consisted of naive CD4+ T cells sorted from blood. Subset in this sample: CD45RA+ positively selected. These receptors all stem from a man aged 18 to 29 in good health.

The J gene is TRBJ2-7, the V gene TRBV6-1; TRBD1 aligns across 9 bases. The CDR3 covers 13 residues. Germline lookup yields CDR1 MNHNS and CDR2 SASEGT. J gave up 2 bases and V 11 bases, and 7 bases lay outside the gene matches. This chain's CDR3 is CAATRDRAYEQYF. The CDR3 region has the DNA TGTGCCGCGACTCGGGACAGGGCCTACGAGCAGTACTTC.

The chain combines TRBV5-1 with TRBJ2-1; perhaps TRBD2 as D (6 bases). CDR3 size: 15 residues. The germline gives CDR1 SGHRS, CDR2 YFSETQ. Trimming shortened V by 2 bases and J by 3 bases, and 12 bases separated the two germline ends. The CDR3 nucleotides are TGCGCCAGCAGCTTTGCGGGAAGTCTCTACAATGAGCAGTTCTTC. Its protein is CASSFAGSLYNEQFF.

Written as DNA, the CDR3 is TGTGCCAGCAGTTCAACTGGACAGGGTGGCGATGAGCAGTTCTTC. Its translation is CASSSTGQGGDEQFF. The chain joins TRBV28 to TRBJ2-1; 8 bases are a match to TRBD1. The V segment lost 4 bases and the J segment 8 bases; nucleotides outside the gene matches: 10. Germline CDR1 MDHEN, CDR2 SYDVKM. The CDR3 is 15 amino acids.

The chain couples TRBV9 to TRBJ2-7; unclear D gene. Trimming pared 0 bases from V and 8 bases from J, leaving 3 bases between. Germline CDR1 SGDLS, CDR2 YYNGEE. The CDR3 covers 10 residues. CDR3 amino acids: CASSVDKQYF. CDR3 in DNA: TGTGCCAGCAGCGTAGATAAGCAGTACTTC.

The chain is built from TRBV6-5 and TRBJ2-3; 10 positions match TRBD2. Germline V gene lookup returns CDR1 MNHEY and CDR2 SVGAGI. The CDR3 runs to 16 residues. V dropped 0 bases and J dropped 6; count of bases not matched to a gene: 6. The chain's CDR3 is CASSYSVAGGGDTQYF. The CDR3 DNA is TGTGCCAGCAGTTACTCGGTAGCGGGAGGTGGGGATACGCAGTATTTT.

The V call is TRBV2, the J call TRBJ2-3, with 10 bases aligning to TRBD2. Looked up from germline, CDR1 is SNHLY and CDR2 is FYNNEI. V trimming: 0 bases; J trimming: 3 bases; junction bases outside the gene matches: 3. The CDR3 totals 16 residues. Here the CDR3 reads CASSEASGGATDTQYF. CDR3 DNA sequence: TGTGCCAGCAGTGAAGCCAGCGGGGGGGCAACAGATACGCAGTATTTT.

The V and J genes are TRBV6-6 and TRBJ2-1; 7 bases are shared with TRBD1. CDR1 is MNHNY, CDR2 SVGAGI, per germline (reference sequence). The CDR3 length is 16 residues. V trimming: 0 bases; J trimming: 3 bases; junction bases outside the gene matches: 5. CDR3 bases: TGTGCCAGCAGTTACTCCGACAGGGTAGGCTACAATGAGCAGTTCTTC. As protein: CASSYSDRVGYNEQFF.

There are a few counts of this clone. The chain couples TRBV30 to TRBJ1-6, with unresolved D. The V end lost 1 base, the J end lost 7 bases, and 11 bases lay between the germline ends. The CDR3 is made up of 14 amino acids. Germline CDR1 is GTSNPN and CDR2 is SVGIG (reference sequence). The DNA of the CDR3 is TGTGCCTGGAGTGGGACGCGTCTCAATTCACCCCTCCACTTT. It translates to CAWSGTRLNSPLHF. Full variable domain (missing parts from reference TRBV30 and TRBJ1-6): SQTIHQWPATLVQPVGSPLSLECTVEGTSNPNLYWYRQAAGRGLQLLFYSVGIGQISSEVPQNLSASRPQDRQFILSSKKLLLSDSGFYLCAWSGTRLNSPLHFGNGTRLTVT.

This chain joins TRBV10-3 and TRBJ2-5, with TRBD2 identical over 7 bases. The germline gives CDR1 ENHRY, CDR2 SYGVKD. The CDR3 is 15 residues long. J lost 5 bases, V lost 3 bases, and 9 bases had no gene match. CDR3 residues: CAISEPVAGGETQYF. CDR3 nucleotide sequence: TGTGCCATCAGTGAACCCGTAGCGGGCGGGGAGACCCAGTACTTC.

This sequence joins TRBV2 and TRBJ1-2; 8 bases map to TRBD1. J was trimmed by 4 bases and V by 4 bases; bases with no gene match: 8. CDR3 size: 15 residues. The V gene's germline CDR1 is SNHLY and CDR2 FYNNEI. CDR3 bases: TGTGCCAGCAGTGGGGACAGGTCTGACTCCTATGGCTACACCTTC. Translation gives CASSGDRSDSYGYTF. Full variable domain (missing parts from reference TRBV2 and TRBJ1-2): EPEVTQTPSHQVTQMGQEVILRCVPISNHLYFYWYRQILGQKVEFLVSFYNNEISEKSEIFDDQFSVERPDGSNFTLKIRSTKLEDSAMYFCASSGDRSDSYGYTFGSGTRLTVV.

The chain recombines TRBV6-6 with TRBJ2-7; 7 bases agree with TRBD1. The length of the CDR3 is 14 residues. Unmatched junction bases numbered 10, after V lost 6 bases and J lost 5 bases. The germline gives CDR1 MNHNY, CDR2 SVGAGI (reference sequence). The CDR3 DNA sequence: TGTGCCAGCAGCTCCGGGACAGTCAGCGACGAGCAGTACTTC. This sequence encodes CASSSGTVSDEQYF.

This chain joins TRBV4-1 and TRBJ1-4; D is unclear. CDR1 and CDR2 (germline): MGHRA, YSYEKL. This CDR3 spans 16 amino acids. V was clipped by 4 bases and J by 3 bases, with 15 bases between them. CDR3 in DNA: TGCGCCAGCAGCCGGACCGCAGTGGGAGCTAATGAAAAACTGTTTTTT. Translating it yields CASSRTAVGANEKLFF.

The chain recombines TRBV30 with TRBJ2-7; maybe TRBD1 (6 bases). In germline, CDR1 is GTSNPN, CDR2 SVGIG (reference sequence). CDR3 length equals 13 residues. The V end was cut by 2 bases, the J end by 2 bases, with 10 bases between. The CDR3 nucleotides read TGTGCCTGGAGTAGGGACATCACCTACGAGCAGTACTTC. The encoded protein is CAWSRDITYEQYF.

The chain employs TRBV7-6 and TRBJ2-5; 9 positions agree with TRBD2. CDR1 SGHVS and CDR2 FNYEAQ come from the germline V gene. The CDR3 runs to 16 residues. V was clipped by 4 bases and J by 0 bases; unmatched bases: 6. The CDR3 nucleotides read TGTGCCAGCAGCTCCCGACTAGCGGAGTACCAAGAGACCCAGTACTTC. Its translation is CASSSRLAEYQETQYF.

The chain couples TRBV27 to TRBJ2-6, with D unclear. Germline lookup yields CDR1 MNHEY and CDR2 SMNVEV (reference sequence). With 7 bases removed from V and 0 bases from J, the gap between germline ends came to 7 bases. CDR3 length: 14 amino acids. This CDR3 reads CASTRGSGANVLTF. In DNA, the CDR3 is TGTGCCAGCACTCGTGGCTCTGGGGCCAACGTCCTGACTTTC.

The chain employs TRBV7-3 and TRBJ2-6; 7 bases agree with TRBD1. Trimming took 4 bases from V and 4 from J; bases not matched to a gene: 4. This CDR3 region has 15 residues. Germline V CDR1 and CDR2: SGHTA, FQGTGA. CDR3 DNA: TGTGCCAGCAGCTCACAGGGGACCGGGGCCAACGTCCTGACTTTC. Translating it yields CASSSQGTGANVLTF.

This chain links TRBV6-1 with TRBJ2-1; 10 bases fit TRBD2. The CDR3 sequence is 15 residues long. CDR1 is MNHNS and CDR2 is SASEGT in the germline V gene. V was pared by 2 bases and J by 8 bases, with 6 bases of the junction left unmatched. The CDR3 region has the DNA TGTGCCAGCAGTGAACCTAGCGGGAGTCTCTATGAGCAGTTCTTC. It encodes CASSEPSGSLYEQFF.

This clone was recorded once. V gene TRBV30 combines with J gene TRBJ2-3, with 7 bases lining up with TRBD1. This CDR3 contains 14 residues. The germline V gene has CDR1 GTSNPN and CDR2 SVGIG (reference sequence). The junction had 5 bases not matched to a gene; V was cut back by 3 bases and J by 2 bases. The CDR3 DNA reads TGTGCCTGGAGGCTGGACAGGTTCACAGATACGCAGTATTTT. It yields the protein CAWRLDRFTDTQYF.

The rearrangement joins TRBV7-8 to TRBJ1-1; D is uncertain. V lost 1 base and J lost 1, with 7 bases in between. The length of the CDR3 is 14 residues. Germline CDR1 SGHVS, CDR2 FQNEAQ. For the CDR3, the DNA is TGTGCCAGCAGCTTAGGGCCACAGAACACTGAAGCTTTCTTT. Its protein is CASSLGPQNTEAFF.

J is TRBJ1-4 and V is TRBV7-6; TRBD1 might be the D (6 bases). Trimming took 0 bases from V and 8 from J, leaving 13 bases between them. The CDR3 totals 15 residues. The germline CDR1 and CDR2 sequences are SGHVS and FNYEAQ. The CDR3, as DNA: TGTGCCAGCAGCTTAGCCCCAGGGGCGAGGGAAAAACTGTTTTTT. The encoded protein is CASSLAPGAREKLFF.

This chain connects TRBV6-1 to TRBJ2-3, with 13 bases matching TRBD2. CDR3 length equals 16 residues. CDR1 MNHNS and CDR2 SASEGT come from the germline V gene. The J segment lost 4 bases and the V segment lost 4 bases, leaving 5 bases of the junction unmatched. CDR3 amino acids: CASSGTSGGFPDTQYF. In DNA, the CDR3 is TGTGCCAGCAGTGGGACTAGCGGGGGCTTCCCAGATACGCAGTATTTT.

As regards this clone: At the DNA level, this CDR3 is encoded by other sequences in the same sample as well. The CDR3 DNA sequence: TGTGCCAGCAGGAGACAGGGGAACACCGGGGAGCTGTTTTTT. Encoded protein: CASRRQGNTGELFF. The chain employs TRBV6-1 and TRBJ2-2; 7 nucleotides line up with TRBD1. The CDR3 is 14 amino acids. From germline, CDR1 is MNHNS and CDR2 SASEGT. The junction had 2 bases not matched to a gene; V was cut back by 6 bases and J by 1 base.

The rearrangement joins TRBV11-2 to TRBJ2-3; 8 positions agree with TRBD2. Looked up from germline, CDR1 is SGHAT and CDR2 is FQNNGV. The CDR3 consists of 16 residues. The ends lost 5 bases at V and 4 bases at J; junction bases unmatched: 11. The CDR3 protein is CASSPRVLGGADTQYF. CDR3 DNA sequence: TGTGCCAGCAGCCCCCGTGTTCTCGGGGGGGCAGATACGCAGTATTTT.

The chain employs TRBV7-9 and TRBJ2-5; D ambiguous. CDR3 length: 17 residues. The germline CDR1 and CDR2 sequences are SEHNR and FQNEAQ (reference sequence). V dropped 0 bases and J dropped 5 bases, with 19 bases sitting between them. The chain's CDR3 is CASSLALGSAAGETQYF. The CDR3 DNA follows: TGTGCCAGCAGCTTAGCGCTGGGTTCGGCGGCCGGGGAGACCCAGTACTTC.

In the case of this clone: Other DNA sequences in the same sample also yield this CDR3. V usage is TRBV9 and J usage is TRBJ2-7; D remains ambiguous. CDR1 is SGDLS, CDR2 YYNGEE, per germline. The CDR3 is 14 amino acids. Between the trimmed V and J ends, which lost 2 bases and 0 bases, there was a span of 9 bases. The CDR3: CASSVGPTSYEQYF. DNA of the CDR3: TGTGCCAGCAGCGTCGGGCCGACCTCCTACGAGCAGTACTTC.

Comments on this clone: Other DNA sequences of this sample code for an identical CDR3. The rearrangement links TRBV2 to TRBJ2-5; D is uncertain. The CDR3 spans 11 residues. Germline CDR1 SNHLY, CDR2 FYNNEI. Trimming left V 5 bases short and J 1 base short, with 2 bases between. CDR3 amino acids: CASSIQETQYF. Written as DNA, the CDR3 is TGTGCCAGCAGTATCCAAGAGACCCAGTACTTC. The full variable domain, its missing parts supplied by reference TRBV2 and TRBJ2-5, is EPEVTQTPSHQVTQMGQEVILRCVPISNHLYFYWYRQILGQKVEFLVSFYNNEISEKSEIFDDQFSVERPDGSNFTLKIRSTKLEDSAMYFCASSIQETQYFGPGTRLLVL.

Written as DNA, the CDR3 is TGTGCCATCAGTGAGTCAGGCGGGGACACCCAAAATGAGCAGTTCTTC. Protein product: CAISESGGDTQNEQFF. V usage is TRBV10-3 and J usage is TRBJ2-1; possibly TRBD1 or TRBD2 for D (6 bases each). Germline loops: CDR1 ENHRY, CDR2 SYGVKD. This CDR3 is built from 16 residues. Trimming stripped 0 bases from V and 7 bases from J, with 16 bases between.

The chain carries TRBV4-3 and TRBJ2-7; maybe TRBD1 (5 bases). With 0 bases removed from V and 2 bases from J, the gap between germline ends came to 14 bases. The CDR3 is 16 amino acids. In germline, CDR1 is LGHNA, CDR2 YSLEER. CDR3 in DNA: TGCGCCAGCAGCCAAGAAGGCCAGGGAATCCCCTACGAGCAGTACTTC. The encoded protein is CASSQEGQGIPYEQYF.

The chain uses TRBV6-4 and TRBJ2-1; D is perhaps TRBD2 (6 bases). The V end lost 9 bases, the J end lost 12 bases, and 36 bases lay between the germline ends. Germline lookup yields CDR1 MRHNA and CDR2 SNTAGT. There are 18 residues in the CDR3. The CDR3: CASHFPNARDLSMRGQFF. CDR3 DNA sequence: TGTGCCAGTCACTTCCCTAACGCCCGGGACTTATCGATGAGGGGGCAGTTCTTC.

The V call is TRBV5-1, the J call TRBJ1-1; D perhaps matches TRBD1 (5 bases). The CDR3 has 15 residues. Trimming stripped 0 bases from V and 4 bases from J, with 13 bases between. Germline CDR1 is SGHRS and CDR2 is YFSETQ. DNA for the CDR3: TGCGCCAGCAGCTTGGAAAGTACGGGGACCACTGAAGCTTTCTTT. Its translation: CASSLESTGTTEAFF. The full variable domain, with the rest looked up from reference TRBV5-1 and TRBJ1-1, is KAGVTQTPRYLIKTRGQQVTLSCSPISGHRSVSWYQQTPGQGLQFLFEYFSETQRNKGNFPGRFSGRQFSNSRSEMNVSTLELGDSALYLCASSLESTGTTEAFFGQGTRLTVV.

A remark on this clone: Other DNA sequences of this sample code for an identical CDR3. The gene calls are TRBV9 and TRBJ2-2; no definite D call. Germline CDR1 is SGDLS and CDR2 is YYNGEE. The CDR3 is 13 residues long. V lost 0 bases to trimming and J lost 5 bases, with 5 bases between them. CDR3 DNA: TGTGCCAGCAGCGTAGGGTCTACCGGGGAGCTGTTTTTT. It yields the protein CASSVGSTGELFF.